Listed below are T cell receptor beta chains from one sample, sequenced in a study of CD8+CD57+ T cells in acquired aplastic anemia. TCRdb fed the reads into MiXCR, producing one record per CDR3 protein. This sample has 150,000 to 200,000 distinct CDR3 sequences, with under 70% found just once. The source material was sorted CD4+, CD8+, or CD8+CD57+ T cells (not recorded which) from PBMCs. The receptor source for this set is a human donor with severe aplastic anemia or a healthy control (not recorded which). The CDR3 runs from the conserved cysteine through the conserved F or W. The order of the fields is CDR3 length, V gene, CDR3 protein.

cdr3_length: 13; v_call: TRBV4-1; cdr3_aa: CASSQDPDSPLHF
cdr3_length: 14; v_call: TRBV7-2; cdr3_aa: CASSLGGPPREQYF
cdr3_length: 18; v_call: TRBV12-5; cdr3_aa: CASGLADRTGGGGNEQFF
cdr3_length: 13; v_call: TRBV7-4; cdr3_aa: CASNRGVGEKLFF
cdr3_length: 14; v_call: TRBV7-2; cdr3_aa: CASSQVVGVTEAFF
cdr3_length: 16; v_call: TRBV9; cdr3_aa: CASSVSKDTVSYERYF
cdr3_length: 17; v_call: TRBV7-9; cdr3_aa: CASRIGTGGAANEKLFF
cdr3_length: 12; v_call: TRBV7-8; cdr3_aa: CAGQGASDIQYF
cdr3_length: 15; v_call: TRBV7-2; cdr3_aa: CASSPKDGGNQPQHF
cdr3_length: 13; v_call: TRBV15; cdr3_aa: CATSRETLLGQYF
cdr3_length: 17; v_call: TRBV9; cdr3_aa: CASSVHLWWGRTGELFF
cdr3_length: 16; v_call: TRBV29-1; cdr3_aa: CSVEGAGTGADYGYTF
cdr3_length: 19; v_call: TRBV10-3; cdr3_aa: CAISDSKLKAGRHYNEQFF
cdr3_length: 11; v_call: TRBV20-1; cdr3_aa: CSYGGDQPQHF
cdr3_length: 15; v_call: TRBV12-3/TRBV12-4; cdr3_aa: CASTQGAVISSPLHF
cdr3_length: 16; v_call: TRBV12-3/TRBV12-4; cdr3_aa: CASSSHRGRVTGELFF
cdr3_length: 13; v_call: TRBV10-3; cdr3_aa: CAMRGQAWSEAFF
cdr3_length: 18; v_call: TRBV12-3/TRBV12-4; cdr3_aa: CASGYVVGRGTGVDGYTF
cdr3_length: 13; v_call: TRBV20-1; cdr3_aa: CNAKTAKADGYTF
cdr3_length: 15; v_call: TRBV7-2; cdr3_aa: CASSLAGGTTETQYF
cdr3_length: 13; v_call: TRBV20-1; cdr3_aa: CSAPKGENNEQFF
cdr3_length: 13; v_call: TRBV7-2; cdr3_aa: CASRPTRGGELFF
cdr3_length: 15; v_call: TRBV2; cdr3_aa: CASMYIEGMNTEAFF
cdr3_length: 13; v_call: TRBV20-1; cdr3_aa: CSARVDHRDTQYF
cdr3_length: 15; v_call: TRBV24-1; cdr3_aa: CATSLPRGSTDTQYF
cdr3_length: 14; v_call: TRBV5-5; cdr3_aa: CASSLTSGANEQFF
cdr3_length: 15; v_call: TRBV6-1; cdr3_aa: CASSDGRDRGDIQYF
cdr3_length: 15; v_call: TRBV19; cdr3_aa: CASSLDSSLNNEQYF
cdr3_length: 15; v_call: TRBV13; cdr3_aa: CASSPGMWGQGEAFF
cdr3_length: 14; v_call: TRBV7-3; cdr3_aa: CASSEQGTEETQYF
cdr3_length: 14; v_call: TRBV20-1; cdr3_aa: CSATSRGQGYEQYF